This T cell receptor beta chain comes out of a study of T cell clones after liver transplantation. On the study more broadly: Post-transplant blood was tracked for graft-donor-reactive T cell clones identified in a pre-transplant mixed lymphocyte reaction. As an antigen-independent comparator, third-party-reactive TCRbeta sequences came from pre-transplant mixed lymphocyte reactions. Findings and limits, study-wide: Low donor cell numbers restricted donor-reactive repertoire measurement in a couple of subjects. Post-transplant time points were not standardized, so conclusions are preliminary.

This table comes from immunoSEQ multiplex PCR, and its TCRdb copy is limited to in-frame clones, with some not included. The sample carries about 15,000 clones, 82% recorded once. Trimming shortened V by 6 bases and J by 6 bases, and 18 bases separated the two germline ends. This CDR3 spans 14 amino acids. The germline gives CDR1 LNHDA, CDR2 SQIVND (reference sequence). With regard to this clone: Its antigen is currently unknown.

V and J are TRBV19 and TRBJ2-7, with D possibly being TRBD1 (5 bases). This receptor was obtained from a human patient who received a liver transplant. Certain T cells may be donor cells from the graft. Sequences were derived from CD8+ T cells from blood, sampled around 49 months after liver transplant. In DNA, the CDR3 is TGTGCCAGTAGCGCTTGGCAGGGAAAGGGCGAGCAGTACTTC. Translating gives CASSAWQGKGEQYF.